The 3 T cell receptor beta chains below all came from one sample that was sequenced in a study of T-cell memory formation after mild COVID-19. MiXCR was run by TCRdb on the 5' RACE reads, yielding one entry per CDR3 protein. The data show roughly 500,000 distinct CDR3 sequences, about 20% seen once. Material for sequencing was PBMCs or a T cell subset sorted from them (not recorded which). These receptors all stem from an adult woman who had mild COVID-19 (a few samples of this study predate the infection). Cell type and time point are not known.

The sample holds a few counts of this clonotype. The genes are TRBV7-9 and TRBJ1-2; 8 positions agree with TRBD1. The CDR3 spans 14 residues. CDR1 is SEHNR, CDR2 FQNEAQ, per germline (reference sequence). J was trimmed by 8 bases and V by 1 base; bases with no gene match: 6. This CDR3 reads CASSLGSTGEGYTF. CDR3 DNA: TGTGCCAGCAGCTTAGGATCGACAGGGGAGGGCTACACCTTC.

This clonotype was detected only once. In nucleotides, the CDR3 is TGTGCCAGCAGCTTGGGGCGGGGCAGGGGATTTAACTATGGCTACACCTTC. Its translation: CASSLGRGRGFNYGYTF. V and J are TRBV5-4 and TRBJ1-2; possible D gene TRBD1, 6 bases. The CDR3 runs to 17 residues. Per germline, CDR1 SGHNT and CDR2 YYREEE (reference sequence). V was clipped by 0 bases and J by 1 base, with 16 bases between them.

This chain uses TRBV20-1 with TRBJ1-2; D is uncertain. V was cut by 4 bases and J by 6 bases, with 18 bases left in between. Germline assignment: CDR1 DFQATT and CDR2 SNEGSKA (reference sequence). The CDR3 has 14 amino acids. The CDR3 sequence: CSATRAGPRDGYTF. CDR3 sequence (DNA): TGCAGTGCTACGCGGGCAGGTCCGAGAGATGGCTACACCTTC.